Following are 20 T cell receptor beta chains from one sample sequenced in a study of T cell changes during pregnancy in multiple sclerosis. The table came from immunoSEQ multiplex PCR; TCRdb's copy has only in-frame clones and leaves some out. The sample lists around 62,000 clones; 90% were seen once. The sample was peripheral blood, taken in the third trimester of pregnancy. Every receptor here comes from a female donor with multiple sclerosis, enrolled in a pregnancy study.

This chain uses TRBV27 with TRBJ1-1, with D hard to call. This CDR3 region has 14 residues. Trimming cost V 3 bases and J 3 bases, with 11 bases left between them. Per germline, CDR1 MNHEY and CDR2 SMNVEV (reference sequence). The CDR3 DNA reads as TGTGCCAGCAGTTTCAGCGAGATTTACACTGAAGCTTTCTTT. Amino acid sequence: CASSFSEIYTEAFF.

The chain uses TRBV6-5 and TRBJ2-7, with D hard to call. CDR1 MNHEY and CDR2 SVGAGI come from the germline V gene. The V and J ends lost 9 bases and 3 bases respectively, with 15 bases between them. This CDR3 is 13 amino acids long. The CDR3, as DNA: TGTGCCAGTTCCCCACACAGATTCTACGAGCAGTACTTC. It translates to CASSPHRFYEQYF.

The chain employs TRBV10-3 and TRBJ2-3, with D perhaps TRBD1 (7 bases). The CDR3 is made up of 15 amino acids. Deletions cut 9 bases from V and 1 base from J, with 17 bases between. Per germline, CDR1 ENHRY and CDR2 SYGVKD. In DNA form, the CDR3 reads TGTGCCATAAAGGGGGCTTCTAGCGGCACAGATACGCAGTATTTT. This sequence encodes CAIKGASSGTDTQYF.

The rearrangement links TRBV7-9 to TRBJ2-1, with D perhaps TRBD1 (5 bases). In germline, CDR1 is SEHNR, CDR2 FQNEAQ (reference sequence). V was cut by 1 base and J by 14 bases, with 9 bases left in between. The CDR3 consists of 11 residues. CDR3 protein: CASSLGLGEFF. CDR3 nucleotides: TGTGCCAGCAGCTTAGGGCTAGGGGAGTTCTTC. The full variable domain, in which reference TRBV7-9 and TRBJ2-1 provide the parts outside the CDR3, is DTGVSQNPRHKITKRGQNVTFRCDPISEHNRLYWYRQTLGQGPEFLTYFQNEAQLEKSRLLSDRFSAERPKGSFSTLEIQRTEQGDSAMYLCASSLGLGEFFGPGTRLTVL.

The gene calls are TRBV7-3 and TRBJ1-1, with 12 positions matching TRBD1. J lost 5 bases, V lost 2 bases, and 6 bases had no gene match. This CDR3 spans 16 amino acids. Germline V CDR1 and CDR2: SGHTA, FQGTGA. DNA for the CDR3: TGTGCCAGCAGCTTAGGGGACAGGGGGCGAGAGACTGAAGCTTTCTTT. It is translated as CASSLGDRGRETEAFF.

The chain has TRBV6-5 and TRBJ2-2; 9 nucleotides match TRBD1. The germline gives CDR1 MNHEY, CDR2 SVGAGI. The CDR3 has 15 amino acids. V lost 4 bases to trimming and J lost 4 bases; unmatched junction nucleotides: 4. CDR3 DNA sequence: TGTGCCAGCAGTTTGGGACAGGGTGGCACCGGGGAGCTGTTTTTT. It is translated as CASSLGQGGTGELFF.

The chain uses TRBV7-2 and TRBJ1-2; D might be TRBD1 (5 bases). The CDR3 consists of 13 residues. V was shortened by 3 bases and J by 7 bases, with 12 bases between the two germline ends. Germline values: CDR1 SGHTA, CDR2 FQGNSA. The CDR3 here is CASSFLGGSGYTF. The CDR3, as DNA: TGTGCCAGCAGCTTTCTGGGGGGTAGTGGCTACACCTTC.

V gene TRBV7-9 combines with J gene TRBJ1-2; a possible D gene is TRBD1 (6 bases). Trimming took 5 bases from V and 8 from J, leaving 15 bases between them. The germline V gene encodes CDR1 SEHNR and CDR2 FQNEAQ (reference sequence). The CDR3 consists of 13 residues. CDR3 in amino acids: CASSRNREGGYTF. CDR3 sequence (DNA): TGTGCCAGCAGCCGAAACAGGGAAGGGGGCTACACCTTC. The full variable domain, in which reference TRBV7-9 and TRBJ1-2 provide the parts outside the CDR3, is DTGVSQNPRHKITKRGQNVTFRCDPISEHNRLYWYRQTLGQGPEFLTYFQNEAQLEKSRLLSDRFSAERPKGSFSTLEIQRTEQGDSAMYLCASSRNREGGYTFGSGTRLTVV.

This clone is a singleton in its sample. The chain links TRBV7-2 to TRBJ1-2, with D unclear. V dropped 6 bases and J dropped 8 bases, with 16 bases sitting between them. The CDR3 extends over 13 amino acids. Germline V gene data show CDR1 as SGHTA and CDR2 as FQGNSA. The CDR3 sequence: CASSDSTHGGYTF. The CDR3 coding sequence is TGTGCCAGCAGTGACTCCACTCATGGGGGCTACACCTTC.

The table lists this clone with a few counts. The rearrangement uses TRBV7-2 and TRBJ2-5; D is possibly TRBD2 (6 bases). There are 16 residues in the CDR3. CDR1 SGHTA and CDR2 FQGNSA come from the germline V gene. V shed 0 bases and J shed 5 bases, with 16 bases lying between them. Here the CDR3 DNA reads TGTGCCAGCAGCTTAGCAGCCCAGGGAGGTTGGGAGACCCAGTACTTC. Translating it yields CASSLAAQGGWETQYF.

The CDR3 region is CASVLPGQGEETQYF. CDR3 coding DNA: TGTGCCAGCGTGCTACCGGGACAGGGGGAAGAGACCCAGTACTTC. This chain links TRBV21-1 with TRBJ2-5; TRBD1, the table's D call, lacks a check against the DNA. TRBV21-1 has pseudogene status. The CDR3 totals 15 residues.

The chain employs TRBV30 and TRBJ2-5, with TRBD1 matching over 9 bases. Unmatched junction bases numbered 19, after V lost 7 bases and J lost 4 bases. The CDR3 consists of 17 residues. From germline, CDR1 is GTSNPN and CDR2 SVGIG (reference sequence). In nucleotides, the CDR3 is TGTGCCTTGGACTCGGGACAGGGAACCGCGGGGGCAGAGACCCAGTACTTC. Its translation is CALDSGQGTAGAETQYF.

The chain joins TRBV7-6 to TRBJ2-1; 10 bases line up with TRBD2. The ends lost 0 bases at V and 8 bases at J; junction bases unmatched: 1. The length of the CDR3 is 14 residues. Germline-derived CDR1 and CDR2 are SGHVS and FNYEAQ. The CDR3 protein is CASSLALAGDEQFF. In DNA form, the CDR3 reads TGTGCCAGCAGCTTAGCGCTAGCGGGAGATGAGCAGTTCTTC.

The chain uses TRBV29-1 and TRBJ2-3; possible D gene TRBD2, 6 bases. Germline CDR1 and CDR2: SQVTM and ANQGSEA. CDR3 length equals 15 residues. Between the trimmed V and J ends, which lost 8 bases and 0 bases, there was a span of 18 bases. CDR3 sequence: CSFSREAASTDTQYF. The CDR3 coding sequence is TGCAGCTTCTCGAGGGAGGCCGCTAGCACAGATACGCAGTATTTT.

The rearrangement links TRBV6-5 to TRBJ1-2; D is unclear. Trimming took 7 bases from V and 5 from J, leaving 17 bases between them. The germline V gene has CDR1 MNHEY and CDR2 SVGAGI. The CDR3 is 14 residues long. The CDR3 DNA follows: TGTGCCAGCAAAAGGAGACGGGAGGGATATGGCTACACCTTC. It translates to CASKRRREGYGYTF.

The gene calls are TRBV5-6 and TRBJ2-2; 15 nucleotides align to TRBD2. J was trimmed by 7 bases and V by 4 bases; bases with no gene match: 14. CDR3 size: 19 residues. Germline V gene data show CDR1 as SGHDT and CDR2 as YYEEEE. The CDR3 DNA follows: TGTGCCAGCAGCGCCGGGACTAGCGGGAGGTCCAGAGGGTTCGGGGAGCTGTTTTTT. This codes for CASSAGTSGRSRGFGELFF.

The chain carries TRBV5-1 and TRBJ2-5; D is unresolved. V was pared by 0 bases and J by 6 bases, with 18 bases between. The CDR3 runs to 16 residues. The germline CDR1 and CDR2 sequences are SGHRS and YFSETQ. Here the CDR3 reads CASSLVEATRPKTQYF. The CDR3 DNA sequence: TGCGCCAGCAGCTTGGTCGAGGCGACTCGCCCGAAGACCCAGTACTTC.

This clone was seen just once. The rearrangement links TRBV6-1 to TRBJ1-1; 7 bases map to TRBD1. The germline CDR1 and CDR2 sequences are MNHNS and SASEGT. This CDR3 is built from 17 residues. Trimming cost V 8 bases and J 6 bases; bases outside gene matches: 21. The DNA of the CDR3 is TGTGCCAGCGGTGGGGACAGAGGCTCCGCGGGCAACGCTGAAGCTTTCTTT. As protein: CASGGDRGSAGNAEAFF.

The chain uses TRBV6-5 and TRBJ2-5; 8 positions match TRBD2. The ends lost 8 bases at V and 4 bases at J; junction bases unmatched: 12. The CDR3 is made up of 15 amino acids. Germline values: CDR1 MNHEY, CDR2 SVGAGI. In DNA form, the CDR3 reads TGTGCCAGCCTGGGGGTAGGGAGCGGGAGAGAGACCCAGTACTTC. Translation gives CASLGVGSGRETQYF.

The chain combines TRBV2 with TRBJ1-2, with 8 bases identical to TRBD1. The CDR3 runs to 15 residues. The ends lost 8 bases at V and 4 bases at J; junction bases unmatched: 12. From germline, CDR1 is SNHLY and CDR2 FYNNEI. The CDR3 here is CASGPNRGAVYGYTF. CDR3 nucleotide sequence: TGTGCCAGCGGACCTAACAGGGGGGCTGTCTATGGCTACACCTTC.